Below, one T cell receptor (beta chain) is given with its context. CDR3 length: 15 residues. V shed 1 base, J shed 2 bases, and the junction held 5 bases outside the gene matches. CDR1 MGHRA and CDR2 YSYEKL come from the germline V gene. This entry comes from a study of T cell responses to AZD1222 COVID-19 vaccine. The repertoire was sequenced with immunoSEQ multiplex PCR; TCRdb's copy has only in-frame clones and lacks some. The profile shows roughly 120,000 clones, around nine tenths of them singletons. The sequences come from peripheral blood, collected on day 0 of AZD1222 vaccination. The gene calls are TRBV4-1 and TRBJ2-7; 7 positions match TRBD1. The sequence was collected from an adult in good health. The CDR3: CASSQVEGAAYEQYF. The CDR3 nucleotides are TGCGCCAGCAGCCAAGTTGAGGGGGCGGCCTACGAGCAGTACTTC.